This is a list of T cell receptor beta chains from one sample in a study of cytomegalovirus exposure and HLA in healthy donors. Profiled with immunoSEQ multiplex PCR; TCRdb holds only in-frame clones, not every one. The table includes about 160,000 clones, under 90% detected once. The sequenced material came from PBMCs. The receptors derive from a woman between 18 and 29 years old in good health and CMV-seropositive. The CDR3 runs from the conserved cysteine through the conserved F or W. D genes are given only for firm matches. Expanded clones get a size class; other rows say once, few or many, or leave the size out.

NA,TRBV28,NA,TRBJ1-4,TGTGCCAGCAGTTTAGGGGGGATTGAAAAACTGTTTTTT,CASSLGGIEKLFF
NA,TRBV9,NA,TRBJ1-4,TGTGCCAGCACGGCGGGAATAGGGAATGAAAAACTGTTTTTT,CASTAGIGNEKLFF
NA,TRBV5-1,TRBD1,TRBJ1-3,TGCGCCAGCAGCTTAGCCGGGACAGGGGGCTCTGGAAACACCATATATTTT,CASSLAGTGGSGNTIYF
NA,TRBV11-2,TRBD1,TRBJ2-5,TGTGCCAGCAGCTTAGGACAGGGGGAGACCCAGTACTTC,CASSLGQGETQYF
once,TRBV7-3,TRBD2,TRBJ2-1,TGTGCCAGCAGCCAACTGCCTAGCGGGAGTGAGCAGTTCTTC,CASSQLPSGSEQFF
NA,TRBV6-5,TRBD2,TRBJ2-7,TGTGCCAGCAGTACAAATAGCGGGAACCGCTACGAGCAGTACTTC,CASSTNSGNRYEQYF
NA,TRBV30,TRBD2,TRBJ2-1,TGTGCCTGGAGTTATGCGGGAGCAAGGAATGAGCAGTTCTTC,CAWSYAGARNEQFF
NA,TRBV2,TRBD1,TRBJ1-3,TGTGCCAGCAGGGGACAGGGGGCAGGAAACACCATATATTTT,CASRGQGAGNTIYF
NA,TRBV10-3,TRBD2,TRBJ2-7,TGTGCCATCAGCCCAGCGGGAACCTCCTACGAGCAGTACTTC,CAISPAGTSYEQYF
NA,TRBV28,NA,TRBJ2-1,TGTGCCAGCAGTTACATCGACAAATACAATGAGCAGTTCTTC,CASSYIDKYNEQFF
NA,TRBV29-1,NA,TRBJ2-1,TGCAGCGTTGATTACGGGACCTACAATGAGCAGTTCTTC,CSVDYGTYNEQFF
NA,TRBV28,TRBD1,TRBJ1-5,TGTGCCAGTGGACAGGGTCGTATAAGCAATCAGCCCCAGCATTTT,CASGQGRISNQPQHF
once,TRBV27,TRBD2,TRBJ2-7,TGTGCCACCTCCTTAGCGGGAGACTACGAGCAGTACTTC,CATSLAGDYEQYF
once,TRBV5-4,NA,TRBJ1-2,TGTGCCAGCAGCCTCGGGACACGCTATGGCTACACCTTC,CASSLGTRYGYTF
NA,TRBV7-6,NA,TRBJ2-2,TGTGCCAGCAGCTTTGCACCGGTCACCGGGGAGCTGTTTTTT,CASSFAPVTGELFF
NA,TRBV27,TRBD1,TRBJ1-2,TGTGCCAGCAGTTTATCTGCTGGGACAGGGATGTTTGGCTACACCTTC,CASSLSAGTGMFGYTF
NA,TRBV18,TRBD2,TRBJ2-7,TGTGCCAGCTCACCGGCGGGAGGCCCGTTCGGCGAGCAGTACTTC,CASSPAGGPFGEQYF
NA,TRBV2,TRBD1,TRBJ2-7,TGTGCCAGCAGTGCCCAGGGGGCAGCGGACTACGAGCAGTACTTC,CASSAQGAADYEQYF
NA,TRBV9,NA,TRBJ2-7,TGTGCCAGCAGCGTCGGACAGTTAAATCCCTACGAGCAGTACTTC,CASSVGQLNPYEQYF
NA,TRBV7-6,NA,TRBJ1-1,TGTGCCAGCAGCCCCGAGGCAGGGTTCACTGAAGCTTTCTTT,CASSPEAGFTEAFF
few,TRBV28,NA,TRBJ2-2,TGTGCGTGGGGGGTGGCCGCCGGGGAGCTGTTTTTT,CAWGVAAGELFF
NA,TRBV10-2,NA,TRBJ2-7,TGCGCCAGCAGTGAGTCACTAGGGGGATTTATGCAGTACTTC,CASSESLGGFMQYF
NA,TRBV30,NA,TRBJ1-1,TGTGCCTGGAGTGACGGGTTTTCGAGGGCTTTCTTT,CAWSDGFSRAFF
NA,TRBV11-2,NA,TRBJ1-3,TGTGCCAGCAGCTTAGGATCCCACAGGGTTCTAAACACCATATATTTT,CASSLGSHRVLNTIYF
NA,TRBV27,TRBD1,TRBJ2-7,TGTGCCAGCAGTCCCGACAGGGGGACGTACGAGCAGTACTTC,CASSPDRGTYEQYF
once,TRBV7-9,TRBD1,TRBJ2-6,TGTGCCAGCAGCTTCCGGACAGGGGCCTCTGGGGCCAACGTCCTGACTTTC,CASSFRTGASGANVLTF